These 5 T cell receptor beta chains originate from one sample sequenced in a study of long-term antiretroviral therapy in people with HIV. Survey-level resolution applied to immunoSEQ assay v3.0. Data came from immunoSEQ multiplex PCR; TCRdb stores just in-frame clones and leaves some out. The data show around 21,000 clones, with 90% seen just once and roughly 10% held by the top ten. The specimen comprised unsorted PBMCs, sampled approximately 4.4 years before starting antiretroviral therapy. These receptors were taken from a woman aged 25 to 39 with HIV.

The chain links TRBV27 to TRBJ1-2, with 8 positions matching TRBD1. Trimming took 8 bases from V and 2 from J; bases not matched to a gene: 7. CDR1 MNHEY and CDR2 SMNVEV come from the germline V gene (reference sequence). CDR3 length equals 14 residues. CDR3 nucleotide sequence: TGTGCCAGCGGCGGACAGGGTTTCAACTATGGCTACACCTTC. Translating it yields CASGGQGFNYGYTF.

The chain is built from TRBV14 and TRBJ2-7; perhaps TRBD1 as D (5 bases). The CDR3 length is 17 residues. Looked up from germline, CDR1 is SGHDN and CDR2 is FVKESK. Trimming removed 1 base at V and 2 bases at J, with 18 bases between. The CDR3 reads CASSQAAGDSVTYEQYF. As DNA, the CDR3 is TGTGCCAGCAGCCAAGCGGCCGGAGACAGCGTTACCTACGAGCAGTACTTC.

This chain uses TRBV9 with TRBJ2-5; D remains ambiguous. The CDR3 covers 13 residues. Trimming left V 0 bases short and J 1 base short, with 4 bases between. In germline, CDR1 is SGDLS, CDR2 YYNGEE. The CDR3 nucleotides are TGTGCCAGCAGCGTAGGCGGCCAAGAGACCCAGTACTTC. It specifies CASSVGGQETQYF.

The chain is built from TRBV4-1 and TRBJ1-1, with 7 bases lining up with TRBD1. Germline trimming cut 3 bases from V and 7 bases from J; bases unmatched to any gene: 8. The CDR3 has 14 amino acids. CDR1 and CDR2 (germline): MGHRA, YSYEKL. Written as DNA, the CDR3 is TGCGCCAGCAGCCAGGAGGACAGGCGGGGTGAAGCTTTCTTT. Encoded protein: CASSQEDRRGEAFF.

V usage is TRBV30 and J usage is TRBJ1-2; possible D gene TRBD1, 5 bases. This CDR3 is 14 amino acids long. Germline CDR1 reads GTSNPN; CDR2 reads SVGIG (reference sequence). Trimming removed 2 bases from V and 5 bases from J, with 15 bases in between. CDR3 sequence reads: CAWSPAGTGYGYTF. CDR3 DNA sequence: TGTGCCTGGAGTCCGGCCGGGACTGGATATGGCTACACCTTC.